Below, 30 T cell receptor beta chains from the same sample are listed, as sequenced in a study of response to subunit inactivated influenza vaccine. TCRdb reprocessed the RT-PCR reads with MiXCR, giving one entry per CDR3 protein. Among about 520,000 distinct CDR3 sequences listed, over 25% were seen once. Sequenced material: CD4+ T cells sorted from PBMCs, taken about 5 days after vaccination. Every receptor here comes from a man aged 45-65 years who received an inactivated influenza vaccine.

The gene calls are TRBV11-2 and TRBJ2-1; 16 bases agree with TRBD2. With 2 bases clipped from V and 4 bases from J, the junction kept 11 bases outside the gene matches. There are 20 residues in the CDR3. Per germline, CDR1 SGHAT and CDR2 FQNNGV. In nucleotides, the CDR3 is TGTGCCAGCAGCTTAAACCGGGGACTAGCGGGAGGGCTCCGTTACAATGAGCAGTTCTTC. Residues: CASSLNRGLAGGLRYNEQFF. Based on the CDR3 plus reference TRBV11-2 and TRBJ2-1, the full variable domain is EAGVAQSPRYKIIEKRQSVAFWCNPISGHATLYWYQQILGQGPKLLIQFQNNGVVDDSQLPKDRFSAERLKGVDSTLKIQPAKLEDSAVYLCASSLNRGLAGGLRYNEQFFGPGTRLTVL.

The chain is built from TRBV7-9 and TRBJ2-7; D may be TRBD1 (5 bases). Germline V gene lookup returns CDR1 SEHNR and CDR2 FQNEAQ (reference sequence). The germline V and J ends were trimmed by 5 bases and 3 bases, with 23 bases remaining between them. The CDR3 has 17 amino acids. The CDR3 region is CASSPRTGQTTHYEQYF. DNA of the CDR3: TGTGCCAGCAGCCCCAGAACCGGACAAACTACCCACTACGAGCAGTACTTC.

This clonotype has just a few counts. This chain links TRBV12-3 or TRBV12-4 with TRBJ2-7; perhaps TRBD1 as D (5 bases). The length of the CDR3 is 15 residues. The V end lost 3 bases, the J end lost 4 bases, and 16 bases lay between the germline ends. The chain's CDR3 is CASSLNRGHRYEQYF. CDR3 sequence (DNA): TGTGCCAGCAGTTTGAACCGTGGACACCGTTACGAGCAGTACTTC.

V is TRBV30 and J is TRBJ2-3; maybe TRBD2 (5 bases). The germline V and J ends were trimmed by 0 bases and 4 bases, with 14 bases remaining between them. The CDR3 runs 15 residues. From germline, CDR1 is GTSNPN and CDR2 SVGIG (reference sequence). The CDR3 loop reads CAWSVRGFHADTQYF. The CDR3 region has the DNA TGTGCCTGGAGTGTAAGAGGGTTTCATGCAGATACGCAGTATTTT.

The chain links TRBV20-1 to TRBJ2-1; no clear D. Trimming left V 6 bases short and J 0 bases short, with 9 bases between. CDR3 size: 13 residues. Germline loops: CDR1 DFQATT, CDR2 SNEGSKA (reference sequence). CDR3 sequence: CSAHTSSYNEQFF. For the CDR3, the DNA is TGCAGTGCGCACACCAGCTCCTACAATGAGCAGTTCTTC.

This clonotype was observed a few times. CDR3 sequence (DNA): TGCGCCAGCTGGGACAGGGGGCGTACAGATACGCAGTATTTT. It codes for CASWDRGRTDTQYF. This chain joins TRBV5-1 and TRBJ2-3; 12 bases align to TRBD1. Unmatched junction bases numbered 3, after V lost 7 bases and J lost 3 bases. The CDR3 spans 14 residues. The V gene's germline CDR1 is SGHRS and CDR2 YFSETQ.

V is TRBV7-2 and J is TRBJ2-3, with D uncertain. The CDR3 consists of 16 residues. V lost 5 bases, J lost 0 bases, and 15 bases lay in between. Germline lookup yields CDR1 SGHTA and CDR2 FQGNSA. Here the CDR3 reads CASSPRGSSSTDTQYF. CDR3 bases: TGTGCCAGCAGCCCCCGTGGCAGCTCTAGCACAGATACGCAGTATTTT.

To note about this clonotype: A junction end diverges from the germline sequence, so it may reflect a read error. The rearrangement joins TRBV12-3 or TRBV12-4 to TRBJ2-6; 14 bases are shared with TRBD2. The CDR3 is made up of 19 amino acids. The CDR3 reads CAISTHGLAGGEGANVLTF. The DNA for the CDR3 is TGTGCCATCAGTACCCACGGACTAGCGGGAGGAGAGGGGGCCAACGTCCTGACTTTC.

This clonotype has more than one count but fewer than ten. DNA of the CDR3: TGCGCCAGCAGCTTGGTTCGGTCAGCCTCCTACGAGCAGTACTTC. Its protein product is CASSLVRSASYEQYF. The chain combines TRBV5-1 with TRBJ2-7; D is unclear. V was cut by 0 bases and J by 0 bases, with 10 bases left in between. This CDR3 contains 15 residues. Germline CDR1 is SGHRS and CDR2 is YFSETQ. Full variable domain (outside the CDR3, taken from reference TRBV5-1 and TRBJ2-7): KAGVTQTPRYLIKTRGQQVTLSCSPISGHRSVSWYQQTPGQGLQFLFEYFSETQRNKGNFPGRFSGRQFSNSRSEMNVSTLELGDSALYLCASSLVRSASYEQYFGPGTRLTVT.

The gene calls are TRBV2 and TRBJ2-3; TRBD1 agrees at 12 bases. CDR3 length equals 16 residues. The ends lost 9 bases at V and 1 base at J; junction bases unmatched: 8. Per germline, CDR1 SNHLY and CDR2 FYNNEI. Written as DNA, the CDR3 is TGTGCCAGAAGGAGCGGGACAGGGGGCGGCACAGATACGCAGTATTTT. This encodes CARRSGTGGGTDTQYF.

This clonotype was picked up a small number of times. CDR3 sequence: CAWKDRYYGYTF. The CDR3 region has the DNA TGTGCCTGGAAGGACAGATACTATGGCTACACCTTC. The rearrangement joins TRBV30 to TRBJ1-2; a weak D match, TRBD1 (6 bases). V was trimmed by 4 bases and J by 3 bases, leaving 9 bases between them. The CDR3 totals 12 residues. Germline assignment: CDR1 GTSNPN and CDR2 SVGIG (reference sequence).

The chain couples TRBV12-3 or TRBV12-4 to TRBJ2-3; unclear D gene. The length of the CDR3 is 14 residues. V dropped 4 bases and J dropped 4 bases, with 12 bases sitting between them. CDR3 loop: CASSSYLRADTQYF. CDR3 sequence (DNA): TGTGCCAGCAGTTCCTATTTAAGGGCAGATACGCAGTATTTT.

This clonotype was picked up one time. CDR3 amino acids: CASSLWTGNEAFF. The CDR3 DNA follows: TGTGCCAGCAGCTTATGGACAGGGAATGAAGCTTTCTTT. The chain has TRBV7-8 and TRBJ1-1, with 8 bases aligning to TRBD1. The CDR3 extends over 13 amino acids. The J segment lost 7 bases and the V segment lost 2 bases, leaving 3 bases of the junction unmatched. Germline CDR1 and CDR2: SGHVS and FQNEAQ.

The V call is TRBV20-1, the J call TRBJ2-1; 10 bases align to TRBD2. This CDR3 spans 13 amino acids. CDR1 and CDR2 (germline): DFQATT, SNEGSKA (reference sequence). This chain's CDR3 is CRALGLAYNEQFF. CDR3 bases: TGCAGGGCCCTGGGACTAGCGTACAATGAGCAGTTCTTC.

This clonotype has a handful of counts. The chain has TRBV28 and TRBJ2-7; D may be TRBD2 (5 bases). V lost 9 bases and J lost 2, with 11 bases in between. Germline CDR1 MDHEN, CDR2 SYDVKM. The CDR3 covers 12 residues. Here the CDR3 reads CASTGLPYEQYF. CDR3 bases: TGTGCCAGTACGGGATTACCCTACGAGCAGTACTTC.

This clonotype was recorded a few times. The V gene is TRBV12-3 or TRBV12-4, the J gene TRBJ2-1, with D hard to call. Deletions cut 1 base from V and 10 bases from J, with 8 bases between. The CDR3 covers 12 residues. CDR3 residues: CASSLGWGEQFF. CDR3 nucleotide sequence: TGTGCCAGCAGTTTAGGGTGGGGAGAGCAGTTCTTC.

This clonotype was recorded many times. The gene calls are TRBV5-1 and TRBJ1-1; D ambiguous. Trimming shortened V by 4 bases and J by 6 bases, and 16 bases separated the two germline ends. The length of the CDR3 is 14 residues. Per germline, CDR1 SGHRS and CDR2 YFSETQ. The CDR3 nucleotides are TGCGCCAGCAGCGCTGGACTCCGTGAACCTGAAGCTTTCTTT. This encodes CASSAGLREPEAFF.

The chain couples TRBV6-9 to TRBJ2-3; 10 nucleotides line up with TRBD2. The V segment lost 6 bases and the J segment 0 bases; nucleotides outside the gene matches: 3. Germline loops: CDR1 MNHGY, CDR2 SVAAGI. This CDR3 has 15 residues. The CDR3 DNA sequence: TGTGCCAGCAGCGGGGGACTAGCGAGCACAGATACGCAGTATTTT. Its protein product is CASSGGLASTDTQYF.

A few counts support this clonotype. The chain links TRBV6-5 to TRBJ2-2; unclear D gene. Deletions cut 5 bases from V and 1 base from J, with 14 bases between. The CDR3 has 16 amino acids. Germline-derived CDR1 and CDR2 are MNHEY and SVGAGI. CDR3 DNA: TGTGCCAGCAGTACTCGACGGACCGAGAACACCGGGGAGCTGTTTTTT. This codes for CASSTRRTENTGELFF.

The chain uses TRBV20-1 and TRBJ1-1, with D possibly being TRBD1 (6 bases). This CDR3 spans 14 amino acids. In germline, CDR1 is DFQATT, CDR2 SNEGSKA (reference sequence). Trimming removed 6 bases at V and 1 base at J, with 15 bases between. The CDR3 DNA reads TGCAGTGCCCAACCGGGACACCGGAACACTGAAGCTTTCTTT. Residues: CSAQPGHRNTEAFF.

This clonotype was seen a few times. The V call is TRBV19, the J call TRBJ2-1; the match to TRBD2 covers 7 bases. Germline CDR1 and CDR2: LNHDA and SQIVND (reference sequence). The CDR3 is made up of 15 amino acids. V shed 4 bases and J 0 bases; nucleotides not matched to a gene: 3. The CDR3 DNA reads TGTGCCAGTAGTACCGGACTAGGCTCCTACAATGAGCAGTTCTTC. It codes for CASSTGLGSYNEQFF.

This clonotype came up a few times. The genes are TRBV6-5 and TRBJ1-2; 7 bases are a match to TRBD1. CDR3 length: 15 amino acids. V trimming: 2 bases; J trimming: 3 bases; junction bases outside the gene matches: 6. Germline V lookup: CDR1 MNHEY, CDR2 SVGAGI. The CDR3 DNA reads TGTGCCAGCAGTTACGACGGACAGGAATACTATGGCTACACCTTC. As protein: CASSYDGQEYYGYTF.

This chain joins TRBV7-9 and TRBJ2-5; TRBD2 agrees at 10 bases. The CDR3 runs to 16 residues. Germline CDR1 and CDR2: SEHNR and FQNEAQ (reference sequence). Germline trimming cut 0 bases from V and 4 bases from J; bases unmatched to any gene: 5. CDR3 protein: CASSLALAGALETQYF. DNA of the CDR3: TGTGCCAGCAGCTTAGCGCTAGCGGGAGCTTTAGAGACCCAGTACTTC. Supplemented by reference TRBV7-9 and TRBJ2-5, the full variable domain reads DTGVSQNPRHKITKRGQNVTFRCDPISEHNRLYWYRQTLGQGPEFLTYFQNEAQLEKSRLLSDRFSAERPKGSFSTLEIQRTEQGDSAMYLCASSLALAGALETQYFGPGTRLLVL.

The V and J genes are TRBV29-1 and TRBJ2-1; TRBD2 aligns across 11 bases. CDR1 SQVTM and CDR2 ANQGSEA come from the germline V gene. Trimming at V came to 6 bases and at J to 6 bases, leaving 7 bases not matched to a gene. This CDR3 spans 14 amino acids. For the CDR3, the DNA is TGCAGCGTCAAGAGGCTAGCGGGGGGCAATGAGCAGTTCTTC. Translation gives CSVKRLAGGNEQFF.

This clonotype was observed a few times. The chain carries TRBV5-5 and TRBJ1-1, with 8 bases lining up with TRBD1. The CDR3 loop spans 14 amino acids. The germline gives CDR1 SGHKS, CDR2 YYEKEE (reference sequence). After removal of 4 bases from V and 3 bases from J, the junction contained 5 bases not matched to a gene. The CDR3 DNA reads TGTGCCAGCAGCCAGGACAGGGAGTACACTGAAGCTTTCTTT. Amino acids: CASSQDREYTEAFF.

This clonotype was detected only a few times. The chain joins TRBV5-5 to TRBJ2-1, with 11 bases matching TRBD1. With V trimmed by 3 bases and J by 9 bases, 11 bases remained unmatched. The CDR3 spans 16 residues. CDR1 SGHKS and CDR2 YYEKEE come from the germline V gene (reference sequence). CDR3 sequence: CASSSLRDRGISEQFF. The CDR3, as DNA: TGTGCCAGCAGCTCGCTCCGGGACAGGGGGATCAGTGAGCAGTTCTTC. Using reference TRBV5-5 and TRBJ2-1 for the parts outside the CDR3, the full variable domain is DAGVTQSPTHLIKTRGQQVTLRCSPISGHKSVSWYQQVLGQGPQFIFQYYEKEERGRGNFPDRFSARQFPNYSSELNVNALLLGDSALYLCASSSLRDRGISEQFFGPGTRLTVL.

This clonotype turned up a few times. The chain is built from TRBV5-1 and TRBJ2-5; D ambiguous. The CDR3 length is 14 residues. V gave up 0 bases and J gave up 2 bases, with 8 bases separating them. Per germline, CDR1 SGHRS and CDR2 YFSETQ. Here the CDR3 reads CASSLEGVQETQYF. CDR3 coding DNA: TGCGCCAGCAGCTTGGAAGGAGTTCAAGAGACCCAGTACTTC.

This clonotype showed up just a few times. The CDR3 DNA reads TGCGCCAGCAGCCGTGGCGGGGGTGGCACAGATACGCAGTATTTT. Its translation: CASSRGGGGTDTQYF. The genes are TRBV4-3 and TRBJ2-3; 7 bases agree with TRBD2. The CDR3 has 15 amino acids. Trimming at V came to 4 bases and at J to 1 base, leaving 5 bases not matched to a gene. Looked up from germline, CDR1 is LGHNA and CDR2 is YSLEER.

This clonotype has only a few counts. The gene calls are TRBV20-1 and TRBJ2-7; TRBD1 matches 8 bases. Germline V gene sequence: CDR1 DFQATT, CDR2 SNEGSKA (reference sequence). The CDR3 consists of 12 residues. Trimming cost V 6 bases and J 1 base; bases outside gene matches: 2. The CDR3 here is CSAGTGSYEQYF. The CDR3 DNA reads as TGCAGTGCCGGGACAGGTTCCTACGAGCAGTACTTC.

The chain carries TRBV27 and TRBJ2-7; perhaps TRBD1 as D (5 bases). The CDR3 is 15 residues long. The germline V gene has CDR1 MNHEY and CDR2 SMNVEV (reference sequence). Trimming cost V 1 base and J 1 base, with 11 bases left between them. CDR3 sequence reads: CASSLFAGWSYEQYF. CDR3 nucleotide sequence: TGTGCCAGCAGTTTATTCGCAGGGTGGTCCTACGAGCAGTACTTC.